Listed below are T cell receptor beta chains from one sample, sequenced in a study of T cells after yellow fever vaccination. TCRdb reprocessed the 5' RACE reads with MiXCR, giving one entry per CDR3 protein. Of 25,000 to 30,000 distinct CDR3 sequences in the sample, roughly 5.9% are singletons; the top ten hold more than 20%. Sequencing used PBMCs, either bulk or a sorted T-cell subset (CD4+, CD8+, memory, or dextramer-sorted; not recorded which), obtained on the day of the yellow fever booster vaccination. The receptors come from a man aged 25 to 45 who received the YFV17D yellow fever vaccine. Both conserved end residues are part of each CDR3. The order of the fields is clone size, D gene, V gene, J gene, CDR3 protein, CDR3 DNA. The D gene is left open where the match is weak. Size values are once, few and many counts, or a class for expanded clones, and some rows have none.

>.|.|TRBV20-1|TRBJ2-7
CSAKARSTYEQYF
TGCAGTGCTAAGGCTAGATCAACCTACGAGCAGTACTTC
>many|.|TRBV4-3|TRBJ1-5
CASSQDPTVAQPQHF
TGCGCCAGCAGCCAAGATCCCACAGTGGCTCAGCCCCAGCATTTT
>many|.|TRBV7-6|TRBJ2-3
CASSLVTTRRTDTQYF
TGTGCCAGCAGCTTAGTGACAACCAGACGCACAGATACGCAGTATTTT
>.|TRBD2|TRBV30|TRBJ2-1
CAWTSGSSYNEQFF
TGTGCCTGGACTAGCGGAAGCTCCTACAATGAGCAGTTCTTC
>few|TRBD1|TRBV12-3/TRBV12-4|TRBJ1-2
CASSAGGYYGYTF
TGTGCCAGCAGCGCAGGGGGATACTATGGCTACACCTTC
>.|.|TRBV5-8|TRBJ2-5
CASSLLALETQYF
TGTGCCAGCAGCCTACTAGCTTTAGAGACCCAGTACTTC
>many|.|TRBV5-5|TRBJ2-7
CASSPESGGSYEQYF
TGTGCCAGCAGCCCCGAATCTGGCGGATCCTACGAGCAGTACTTC
>many|.|TRBV6-5|TRBJ1-5
CASSTSPDRAQPQHF
TGTGCCAGCAGCACCTCCCCCGACAGAGCCCAGCCCCAGCATTTT
>few|TRBD1|TRBV5-6|TRBJ2-7
CASSFLRTGRLYEQYF
TGTGCCAGCAGCTTTCTCCGGACAGGTCGCCTCTACGAGCAGTACTTC
>many|.|TRBV6-1|TRBJ2-7
CASVNYEQYF
TGTGCCAGCGTCAACTACGAGCAGTACTTC
>medium-sized|TRBD1|TRBV4-2|TRBJ2-2
CASSRTGDTGELFF
TGTGCCAGCAGCCGGACAGGGGACACCGGGGAGCTGTTTTTT
>.|TRBD1|TRBV7-9|TRBJ1-2
CASSPRTGAGYTF
TGTGCCAGCAGCCCCCGGACAGGGGCTGGCTACACCTTC
>few|TRBD2|TRBV6-1|TRBJ2-3
CASSIAGGEADTQYF
TGTGCCAGCTCCATAGCGGGAGGGGAGGCAGATACGCAGTATTTT
>.|.|TRBV20-1|TRBJ2-1
CSARDRRHDYNEQFF
TGCAGTGCTAGAGATCGTCGGCATGACTACAATGAGCAGTTCTTC